These 26 T cell receptor beta chains were sequenced from one sample in a study of blood T cell repertoires in COVID-19 (dated by TCRdb to 2019 to 2021). Library preparation used the immunoSEQ multiplex PCR assay. TCRdb mirrors the immuneACCESS table, restricted to in-frame sequences. Some clones are absent from its copies; in checked studies, under half trace to an unresolved V gene, and the reason for the others is unknown. The sample table lists about 220,000 clones, 65% to 90% of them with a count of one. In total, the top ten clones hold roughly 5% of the sample. Sequencing input: peripheral blood. These receptors originate from a human donor in a cohort sampled during active COVID-19.

A single count supports this clone. This chain links TRBV4-3 with TRBJ1-3, with 11 bases lining up with TRBD1. CDR3 length: 14 amino acids. Per the germline V gene, CDR1 is LGHNA and CDR2 is YSLEER. V trimming: 4 bases; J trimming: 8 bases; junction bases outside the gene matches: 4. This chain's CDR3 is CASSRTGGADTIYF. CDR3 bases: TGCGCCAGCAGCCGGACAGGGGGCGCGGACACCATATATTTT.

The chain links TRBV28 to TRBJ2-7; 12 bases line up with TRBD2. Germline V lookup: CDR1 MDHEN, CDR2 SYDVKM. This CDR3 is built from 14 residues. The V gene end was trimmed by 8 bases and the J gene end by 2 bases; junction bases not matched to a gene: 4. CDR3 amino acids: CASLASGRAYEQYF. The CDR3 region has the DNA TGTGCCAGCTTAGCTAGCGGGAGGGCCTACGAGCAGTACTTC.

This sequence joins TRBV6-2 or TRBV6-3 and TRBJ2-7; D ambiguous. The CDR3 loop spans 14 amino acids. CDR1 is MNHEY and CDR2 is SVGEGT in the germline V gene. V dropped 2 bases and J dropped 2 bases, with 10 bases sitting between them. The CDR3 protein is CASSYRHPTYEQYF. CDR3 nucleotides: TGTGCCAGCAGTTACCGACACCCAACCTACGAGCAGTACTTC.

This clone was counted a few times. The chain joins TRBV6-2 or TRBV6-3 to TRBJ1-1, with a weak D call TRBD1 (5 bases). Germline V gene data show CDR1 as MNHEY and CDR2 as SVGEGT. Trimming took off 0 bases at V and 6 bases at J, with 11 bases between the two ends. The CDR3 loop spans 14 amino acids. As DNA, the CDR3 is TGTGCCAGCAGTTACTCATCTTGGGGGGCTGAAGCTTTCTTT. This encodes CASSYSSWGAEAFF.

With respect to this clone: This same CDR3 is encoded by further DNA sequences in the sample. The rearrangement joins TRBV6-5 to TRBJ2-7; TRBD1 matches at 7 bases. V shed 5 bases, J shed 2 bases, and the junction held 6 bases outside the gene matches. CDR3 length: 14 residues. Germline values: CDR1 MNHEY, CDR2 SVGAGI. In nucleotides, the CDR3 is TGTGCCAGCAGTCCCCAGACAGGGCCCTACGAGCAGTACTTC. This sequence encodes CASSPQTGPYEQYF.

This clone was recorded at least ten times. V gene TRBV27 combines with J gene TRBJ2-5, with TRBD2 as a possible D gene (6 bases). Trimming stripped 5 bases from V and 2 bases from J, with 12 bases between. CDR1 and CDR2 from the germline V gene are MNHEY and SMNVEV (reference sequence). The CDR3 extends over 14 amino acids. The CDR3, as DNA: TGTGCCAGCAGTCCTAGGGACTGGCAAGAGACCCAGTACTTC. Encoded protein: CASSPRDWQETQYF.

This clone was seen just once. This chain uses TRBV3-1 (or the pseudogene TRBV3-2) with TRBJ2-3; 12 nucleotides line up with TRBD2. Germline V gene data show CDR1 as LGHDT and CDR2 as YNNKEL (reference sequence). The CDR3 runs 18 residues. V was pared by 4 bases and J by 3 bases, with 11 bases of the junction left unmatched. The CDR3 loop reads CASSRASGRAGETDTQYF. The CDR3 nucleotides are TGTGCCAGCAGCCGGGCTAGCGGGAGGGCCGGGGAAACAGATACGCAGTATTTT.

J is TRBJ2-3 and V is TRBV6-4, with D possibly matching TRBD2 (5 bases). The CDR3 is made up of 15 amino acids. V was trimmed by 3 bases and J by 6 bases, leaving 16 bases between them. Germline CDR1 reads MRHNA; CDR2 reads SNTAGT. CDR3 region: CASSERLASADTQYF. Here the CDR3 DNA reads TGTGCCAGCAGTGAACGGCTAGCTAGTGCGGATACGCAGTATTTT.

The chain combines TRBV7-2 with TRBJ2-3, with 8 bases matching TRBD2. With V trimmed by 6 bases and J by 0 bases, 8 bases remained unmatched. This CDR3 region has 16 residues. Germline CDR1 is SGHTA and CDR2 is FQGNSA. For the CDR3, the DNA is TGTGCCAGCAGTCCTCGGATAGCGGGAAGCACAGATACGCAGTATTTT. Encoded protein: CASSPRIAGSTDTQYF.

The chain is built from TRBV6-5 and TRBJ2-6, with D perhaps TRBD1 (6 bases). The CDR3 sequence is 15 residues long. Germline loops: CDR1 MNHEY, CDR2 SVGAGI. V shed 10 bases and J shed 0 bases, with 13 bases lying between them. CDR3 region: CATIFRGSGANVLTF. The DNA of the CDR3 is TGTGCCACGATCTTCAGGGGCTCTGGGGCCAACGTCCTGACTTTC.

This chain uses TRBV7-3 with TRBJ2-3; 7 bases fit TRBD2. In germline, CDR1 is SGHTA, CDR2 FQGTGA. V was clipped by 0 bases and J by 4 bases; unmatched bases: 7. The CDR3 contains 16 residues. The CDR3 DNA is TGTGCCAGCAGCTTAACTCGGGGACTACCCTCAGATACGCAGTATTTT. Translation gives CASSLTRGLPSDTQYF.

The gene calls are TRBV6-2 or TRBV6-3 and TRBJ2-1; weak D call: TRBD1 (6 bases). The germline V gene has CDR1 MNHEY and CDR2 SVGEGT. This CDR3 contains 15 residues. The ends were cut back, 5 bases at V and 7 bases at J, with 18 bases in the middle. The CDR3 sequence is CASSHDWTQGNEQFF. DNA for the CDR3: TGTGCCAGCAGTCACGACTGGACCCAGGGGAATGAGCAGTTCTTC.

J is TRBJ2-7 and V is TRBV5-4, with D possibly matching TRBD2 (6 bases). V lost 0 bases to trimming and J lost 5 bases, with 15 bases between them. Germline V CDR1 and CDR2: SGHNT, YYREEE (reference sequence). This CDR3 spans 15 amino acids. The CDR3 here is CASSLGREVLNEQYF. DNA of the CDR3: TGTGCCAGCAGCTTGGGCAGGGAGGTACTCAACGAGCAGTACTTC.

The chain links TRBV19 to TRBJ2-5, with D possibly TRBD2 on 7 matching bases. Between the trimmed V and J ends, which lost 4 bases and 4 bases, there was a span of 13 bases. This CDR3 is 14 amino acids long. Per germline, CDR1 LNHDA and CDR2 SQIVND (reference sequence). The CDR3 DNA follows: TGTGCCAGTAGTAGGGGGGGGCGCAGAGAGACCCAGTACTTC. It translates to CASSRGGRRETQYF.

The genes are TRBV7-2 and TRBJ2-1; TRBD2 matches at 10 bases. Unmatched junction bases numbered 7, after V lost 1 base and J lost 7 bases. Germline V gives CDR1 SGHTA, CDR2 FQGNSA. CDR3 length equals 16 residues. CDR3 residues: CASSLVWLAGVNEQFF. In DNA, the CDR3 is TGTGCCAGCAGCTTAGTGTGGCTAGCGGGAGTTAATGAGCAGTTCTTC.

This clone has only one observation. The chain links TRBV4-1 to TRBJ2-7, with TRBD2 identical over 8 bases. J gave up 2 bases and V 2 bases, and 2 bases lay outside the gene matches. The CDR3 loop spans 14 amino acids. In germline, CDR1 is MGHRA, CDR2 YSYEKL. DNA of the CDR3: TGCGCCAGCAGCCAATCACTAGCGGCCTACGAGCAGTACTTC. It yields the protein CASSQSLAAYEQYF.

This chain joins TRBV27 and TRBJ2-2; the D gene is possibly TRBD2 (5 bases). Germline lookup yields CDR1 MNHEY and CDR2 SMNVEV (reference sequence). This CDR3 comprises 16 residues. Trimming left V 2 bases short and J 7 bases short, with 17 bases between. For the CDR3, the DNA is TGTGCCAGCAGTTTAATTGGAACCGATGCGGGCGGGGAGCTGTTTTTT. Translation gives CASSLIGTDAGGELFF.

The chain joins TRBV5-1 to TRBJ1-1, with D maybe TRBD1 (5 bases). V lost 0 bases and J lost 3, with 21 bases in between. This CDR3 comprises 18 residues. CDR1 and CDR2 (germline): SGHRS, YFSETQ. The CDR3 DNA is TGCGCCAGCAGCTTGGCCTTATTGGGGCCGTCCCCGGACACTGAAGCTTTCTTT. Its translation is CASSLALLGPSPDTEAFF.

In its sample, this clone was seen once. The chain couples TRBV28 to TRBJ1-1; possibly TRBD1 for D (5 bases). Germline-derived CDR1 and CDR2 are MDHEN and SYDVKM. With 2 bases removed from V and 5 bases from J, the gap between germline ends came to 9 bases. The CDR3 has 13 residues. CDR3 in DNA: TGTGCCAGCAGTTTACGGGGGACGACTGAAGCTTTCTTT. This sequence encodes CASSLRGTTEAFF.

V gene TRBV7-8 combines with J gene TRBJ1-3; 7 bases are a match to TRBD1. Looked up from germline, CDR1 is SGHVS and CDR2 is FQNEAQ. J gave up 0 bases and V 2 bases, and 7 bases lay outside the gene matches. This CDR3 contains 17 residues. This CDR3 is CASSLYGTASSGNTIYF. The DNA for the CDR3 is TGTGCCAGCAGCTTATACGGGACAGCGAGCTCTGGAAACACCATATATTTT.

This clone was seen a few times. The chain recombines TRBV18 with TRBJ1-5; D is undetermined. The V end was cut by 3 bases, the J end by 2 bases, with 8 bases between. Germline-derived CDR1 and CDR2 are KGHSH and LQKENI. The length of the CDR3 is 14 residues. The CDR3: CASSPAGGNQPQHF. CDR3 in DNA: TGTGCCAGCTCACCGGCGGGAGGCAATCAGCCCCAGCATTTT.

The genes are TRBV28 and TRBJ1-2; D remains unclear. CDR1 MDHEN and CDR2 SYDVKM come from the germline V gene. V shed 6 bases and J shed 0 bases, with 11 bases lying between them. The CDR3 runs 14 residues. The CDR3 is CASSSGLANYGYTF. The CDR3 DNA follows: TGTGCCAGCAGCTCCGGTCTTGCTAACTATGGCTACACCTTC.

J is TRBJ1-2 and V is TRBV9; tentatively, D is TRBD1 (6 bases). Trimming stripped 4 bases from V and 0 bases from J, with 10 bases between. CDR1 and CDR2 from the germline V gene are SGDLS and YYNGEE. The CDR3 totals 14 residues. The CDR3 nucleotides are TGTGCCAGCAGCCCCCAGGGGTCTAACTATGGCTACACCTTC. The encoded protein is CASSPQGSNYGYTF. Combining the CDR3 with reference TRBV9 and TRBJ1-2 gives the whole variable domain DSGVTQTPKHLITATGQRVTLRCSPRSGDLSVYWYQQSLDQGLQFLIQYYNGEERAKGNILERFSAQQFPDLHSELNLSSLELGDSALYFCASSPQGSNYGYTFGSGTRLTVV.

This sequence joins TRBV15 and TRBJ2-7; 14 bases match TRBD2. J was trimmed by 5 bases and V by 4 bases; bases with no gene match: 7. The CDR3 sequence is 16 residues long. CDR1 LNHNV and CDR2 YYDKDF come from the germline V gene (reference sequence). CDR3 nucleotide sequence: TGTGCCACCAGCATTGGGACTAGCGGGAGTACCGACGAGCAGTACTTC. This codes for CATSIGTSGSTDEQYF. The whole variable domain, remainder taken from reference TRBV15 and TRBJ2-7, is DAMVIQNPRYQVTQFGKPVTLSCSQTLNHNVMYWYQQKSSQAPKLLFHYYDKDFNNEADTPDNFQSRRPNTSFCFLDIRSPGLGDTAMYLCATSIGTSGSTDEQYFGPGTRLTVT.

This chain uses TRBV3-1 (or the pseudogene TRBV3-2) with TRBJ2-7; 9 bases are shared with TRBD1. V lost 3 bases, J lost 0 bases, and 3 bases stayed unmatched. The germline CDR1 and CDR2 sequences are LGHDT and YNNKEL (reference sequence). The CDR3 runs to 15 residues. CDR3 amino acids: CASSHGTGYSYEQYF. Written as DNA, the CDR3 is TGTGCCAGCAGCCACGGGACAGGGTACTCCTACGAGCAGTACTTC.

The chain recombines TRBV5-4 with TRBJ1-2, with 7 bases lining up with TRBD1. CDR3 length: 15 amino acids. The germline CDR1 and CDR2 sequences are SGHNT and YYREEE (reference sequence). The V and J ends lost 4 bases and 6 bases, in that order; junction bases with no gene match: 12. CDR3 DNA: TGTGCCAGCAGCCCACCCCCCGGGACAGTTGATGGCTACACCTTC. As protein: CASSPPPGTVDGYTF.